The 9 T cell receptor beta chains below were found in one sample sequenced in a study of blood T cell repertoires in COVID-19 (dated by TCRdb to 2019 to 2021). Libraries were prepared through the immunoSEQ multiplex PCR assay. TCRdb re-hosts the immuneACCESS table, in-frame sequences only. Its copies lack some clones; in the studies checked, an unresolved V gene accounts for under half of them, and the cause for the rest is not known. Counted in this sample were over 150,000 clones; around 86% of them appeared once. The top ten clones comprise 7.5% to 10% of the sample. The sequenced sample consisted of peripheral blood. The receptors were gathered from a man aged 50-60 years with active or convalescent COVID-19.

This clone has just one count. The J gene is TRBJ1-2, the V gene TRBV30, with a possible D match to TRBD1 (5 bases). Trimming left V 2 bases short and J 6 bases short, with 13 bases between. The CDR3 is made up of 13 amino acids. Germline loops: CDR1 GTSNPN, CDR2 SVGIG (reference sequence). CDR3 region: CAWSRQGGNGYTF. The CDR3 DNA reads TGTGCCTGGAGTAGGCAGGGAGGAAATGGCTACACCTTC.

This chain joins TRBV7-6 and TRBJ1-3, with unresolved D. Germline lookup yields CDR1 SGHVS and CDR2 FNYEAQ. The CDR3 extends over 14 amino acids. Trimming stripped 2 bases from V and 2 bases from J, with 7 bases between. In nucleotides, the CDR3 is TGTGCCAGCAGCTTATGGGGAGCTGGAAACACCATATATTTT. This gives the protein CASSLWGAGNTIYF.

The rearrangement links TRBV15 to TRBJ2-2, with TRBD2 identical over 13 bases. This CDR3 is built from 14 residues. Germline-derived CDR1 and CDR2 are LNHNV and YYDKDF (reference sequence). With V trimmed by 9 bases and J by 8 bases, 6 bases remained unmatched. CDR3 in DNA: TGTGCCACTCGGACTAGCGGGAGCGCAGGGGAGCTGTTTTTT. The encoded protein is CATRTSGSAGELFF. The variable domain in full, completed from reference TRBV15 and TRBJ2-2, reads DAMVIQNPRYQVTQFGKPVTLSCSQTLNHNVMYWYQQKSSQAPKLLFHYYDKDFNNEADTPDNFQSRRPNTSFCFLDIRSPGLGDTAMYLCATRTSGSAGELFFGEGSRLTVL.

The table lists this clone with a few counts. This rearrangement joins TRBV9 to TRBJ1-5; 7 bases match TRBD1. V lost 3 bases to trimming and J lost 7 bases; unmatched junction nucleotides: 7. Per the germline V gene, CDR1 is SGDLS and CDR2 is YYNGEE. This CDR3 is built from 14 residues. CDR3 sequence reads: CASSGEGAGQPQHF. DNA of the CDR3: TGTGCCAGCAGCGGAGAGGGGGCGGGACAGCCCCAGCATTTT.

The chain joins TRBV5-1 to TRBJ2-4; a possible D gene is TRBD1 (5 bases). V lost 2 bases, J lost 12 bases, and 15 bases lay in between. Looked up from germline, CDR1 is SGHRS and CDR2 is YFSETQ. There are 13 residues in the CDR3. The CDR3 sequence is CASSFSIQDPQYF. CDR3 sequence (DNA): TGCGCCAGCAGCTTTTCGATACAGGATCCTCAGTACTTC. The full variable domain, in which reference TRBV5-1 and TRBJ2-4 provide the parts outside the CDR3, is KAGVTQTPRYLIKTRGQQVTLSCSPISGHRSVSWYQQTPGQGLQFLFEYFSETQRNKGNFPGRFSGRQFSNSRSEMNVSTLELGDSALYLCASSFSIQDPQYFGAGTRLSVL.

In this sample, this clone turned up a few times. The rearrangement uses TRBV15 and TRBJ1-5; 7 nucleotides align to TRBD1. This CDR3 is 16 amino acids long. Germline loops: CDR1 LNHNV, CDR2 YYDKDF (reference sequence). The V segment lost 1 base and the J segment 4 bases; nucleotides outside the gene matches: 7. This CDR3 is CATSRAPPGQNQPQHF. As DNA, the CDR3 is TGTGCCACCAGCAGAGCGCCTCCGGGACAGAATCAGCCCCAGCATTTT.

The chain joins TRBV7-9 to TRBJ1-1; D perhaps matches TRBD1 (6 bases). CDR1 is SEHNR, CDR2 FQNEAQ, per germline (reference sequence). V lost 2 bases to trimming and J lost 8 bases, with 18 bases between them. This CDR3 comprises 15 residues. The chain's CDR3 is CASSLMGGRTAEAFF. In DNA form, the CDR3 reads TGTGCCAGCAGCTTAATGGGCGGCAGGACAGCGGAAGCTTTCTTT.

V is TRBV4-2 and J is TRBJ1-1; a weak D match, TRBD1 (6 bases). This CDR3 spans 14 amino acids. The ends were cut back, 3 bases at V and 5 bases at J, with 13 bases in the middle. In germline, CDR1 is LGHNA, CDR2 YNFKEQ. The CDR3 loop is CASSHPTGRTEAFF. The CDR3 DNA sequence: TGTGCCAGCAGCCATCCAACAGGGCGGACTGAAGCTTTCTTT.

This chain uses TRBV27 with TRBJ2-7; 8 bases line up with TRBD1. The CDR3 loop spans 14 amino acids. V dropped 6 bases and J dropped 6; count of bases not matched to a gene: 10. Germline CDR1 is MNHEY and CDR2 is SMNVEV (reference sequence). For the CDR3, the DNA is TGTGCCAGCAGCCCTCGCGCAGGGGGCCTCGAGCAGTACTTC. It codes for CASSPRAGGLEQYF.